The rows below give T cell receptor beta chains drawn from one sample of a study of blood T cell repertoires in COVID-19. The assay was immunoSEQ multiplex PCR, and TCRdb's table has in-frame clones only and misses some. The table shows around 84,000 clones, with about 80% occurring only once. The sequencing sample was made of peripheral blood. The receptors originated from a woman in her 40s with active or convalescent COVID-19. The CDR3 runs from the conserved cysteine through the conserved F or W. Fields, in order: CDR3 length, V gene, J gene, CDR3 protein.

14	TRBV18	TRBJ1-2	CASSPVARGDGYTF
13	TRBV6-2/TRBV6-3	TRBJ1-2	CASSSSTGTGYTF
14	TRBV7-2	TRBJ2-7	CASSLIGRGYEQYF
15	TRBV19	TRBJ2-2	CASSIWGGGTGELFF
17	TRBV7-3	TRBJ2-3	CASSLTPGLGGLDTQYF
11	TRBV7-2	TRBJ2-3	CASSSTNTQYF
14	TRBV29-1	TRBJ1-4	CSVFTGTGPEKLFF
13	TRBV18	TRBJ2-5	CASSLGQGETQYF
17	TRBV6-2/TRBV6-3	TRBJ1-5	CASSYSRQKNSNQPQHF
17	TRBV30	TRBJ2-7	CAWSVGRSGGFNYEQYF
15	TRBV5-1	TRBJ2-1	CASSIGDHRGGEQFF
15	TRBV5-1	TRBJ2-1	CASSLDRVGDNEQFF